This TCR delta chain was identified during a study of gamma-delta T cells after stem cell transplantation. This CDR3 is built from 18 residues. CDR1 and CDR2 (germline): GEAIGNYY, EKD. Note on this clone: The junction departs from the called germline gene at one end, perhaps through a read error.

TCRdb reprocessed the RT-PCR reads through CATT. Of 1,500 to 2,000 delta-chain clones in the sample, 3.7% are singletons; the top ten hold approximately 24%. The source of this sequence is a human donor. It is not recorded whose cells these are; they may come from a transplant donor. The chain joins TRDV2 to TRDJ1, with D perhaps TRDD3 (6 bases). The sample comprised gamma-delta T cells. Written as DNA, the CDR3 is TGTGCCAGTGACACCGTCGGTGGGGGTCAACCGAACACCGATAAACTCATCTTT. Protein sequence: CASDTVGGGQPNTDKLIF.